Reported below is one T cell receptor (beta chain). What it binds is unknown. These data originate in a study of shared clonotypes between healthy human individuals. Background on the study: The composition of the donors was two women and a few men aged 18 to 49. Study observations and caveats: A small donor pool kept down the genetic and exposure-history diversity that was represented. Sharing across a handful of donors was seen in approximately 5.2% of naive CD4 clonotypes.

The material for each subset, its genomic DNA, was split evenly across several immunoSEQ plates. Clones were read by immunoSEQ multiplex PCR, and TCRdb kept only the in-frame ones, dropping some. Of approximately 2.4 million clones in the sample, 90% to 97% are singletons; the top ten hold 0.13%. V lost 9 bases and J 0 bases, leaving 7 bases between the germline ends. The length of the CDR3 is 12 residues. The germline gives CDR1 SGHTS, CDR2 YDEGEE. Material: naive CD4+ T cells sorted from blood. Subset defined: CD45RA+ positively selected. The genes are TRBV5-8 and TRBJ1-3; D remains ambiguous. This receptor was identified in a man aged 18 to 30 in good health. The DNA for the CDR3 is TGTGCCACCGACTTCTCTGGAAACACCATATATTTT. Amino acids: CATDFSGNTIYF.